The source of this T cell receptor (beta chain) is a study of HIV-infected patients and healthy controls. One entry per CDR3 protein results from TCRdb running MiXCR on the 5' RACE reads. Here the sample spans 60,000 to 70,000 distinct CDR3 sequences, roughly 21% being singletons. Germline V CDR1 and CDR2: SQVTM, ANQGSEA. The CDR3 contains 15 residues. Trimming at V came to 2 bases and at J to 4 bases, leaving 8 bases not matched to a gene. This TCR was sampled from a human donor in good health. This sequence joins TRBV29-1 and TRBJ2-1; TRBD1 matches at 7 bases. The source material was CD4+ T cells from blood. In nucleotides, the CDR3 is TGCAGCGTTGAACAAGGGGGCGCGAGTTACAATGAGCAGTTCTTC. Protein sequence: CSVEQGGASYNEQFF.